Each of the 27 T cell receptor beta chains below was sequenced from the same sample in a study of blood T cells in healthy people across ages. A second PCR of about 6 to 12 cycles used a sample-barcoded 5' primer and a J-beta primer mix. TCRdb reprocessed the 5' RACE reads with MiXCR, giving one entry per CDR3 protein. The sample consists of around 1,000,000 distinct CDR3 sequences, 30% to 40% of them appearing once. Sample: blood. These receptors were collected from a man aged 18 to 30 in good health.

V gene TRBV10-3 combines with J gene TRBJ2-1; possible D gene TRBD1, 5 bases. Germline CDR1 is ENHRY and CDR2 is SYGVKD. The CDR3 spans 13 residues. Trimming cost V 3 bases and J 5 bases, with 8 bases left between them. For the CDR3, the DNA is TGTGCCATCAGTGACAGGGCGGACAATGAGCAGTTCTTC. This translates into CAISDRADNEQFF.

The chain uses TRBV10-3 and TRBJ2-2; D might be TRBD1 (5 bases). The CDR3 covers 15 residues. Deletions cut 2 bases from V and 0 bases from J, with 7 bases between. CDR1 and CDR2 from the germline V gene are ENHRY and SYGVKD. The CDR3 nucleotides read TGTGCCATCAGTGAGCCGACAGCGAACACCGGGGAGCTGTTTTTT. Translation: CAISEPTANTGELFF.

The V gene is TRBV12-3 or TRBV12-4, the J gene TRBJ1-1, with D perhaps matching TRBD1 (5 bases). The CDR3 length is 13 residues. V lost 9 bases, J lost 4 bases, and 15 bases lay in between. This CDR3 is CASSPGEGTEAFF. The CDR3 DNA reads TGTGCCAGTTCCCCGGGGGAGGGCACTGAAGCTTTCTTT.

A remark on this clonotype: One end of the junction fails to match germline, which may point to a read error. This rearrangement joins TRBV25-1 to TRBJ2-7, with a possible D match to TRBD1 (5 bases). CDR1 MGHDK and CDR2 SYGVNS come from the germline V gene. This CDR3 has 12 residues. The CDR3 DNA is TGTGCCAGCAGGGAATCTGACAGAAAGCAGTACTTC. It specifies CASRESDRKQYF.

The chain couples TRBV24-1 to TRBJ2-3; D unresolved. V was clipped by 1 base and J by 2 bases, with 15 bases between them. This CDR3 is built from 17 residues. Germline CDR1 and CDR2: KGHDR and SFDVKD. Written as DNA, the CDR3 is TGTGCCACCAGTGATTTCCCCCGGTTTGGACCCACAGATACGCAGTATTTT. Translating it yields CATSDFPRFGPTDTQYF.

V is TRBV10-3 and J is TRBJ2-1; a possible D gene is TRBD2 (5 bases). The CDR3 totals 13 residues. Trimming removed 2 bases from V and 8 bases from J, with 10 bases in between. Germline V gene lookup returns CDR1 ENHRY and CDR2 SYGVKD. DNA of the CDR3: TGTGCCATCAGTGAGGGCGGGCGGGATGAGCAGTTCTTC. As protein: CAISEGGRDEQFF.

This clonotype was detected only once. This chain joins TRBV2 and TRBJ1-4; D call uncertain. CDR3 length: 13 amino acids. Germline-derived CDR1 and CDR2 are SNHLY and FYNNEI. Trimming cost V 5 bases and J 8 bases, with 12 bases left between them. CDR3: CASSNLPSEKLFF. The CDR3 DNA sequence: TGTGCCAGCAGTAACCTCCCATCGGAAAAACTGTTTTTT.

The chain couples TRBV12-3 or TRBV12-4 to TRBJ2-4; 15 bases are shared with TRBD2. Losses at the gene ends were 8 bases for V and 13 bases for J; bases not matched to a gene: 21. This CDR3 is built from 18 residues. The CDR3 spells CASGYGGLAGGTYNEQYF. The CDR3 nucleotides are TGTGCCAGCGGATATGGGGGACTAGCGGGGGGTACCTACAATGAGCAGTACTTC.

V is TRBV7-9 and J is TRBJ2-7; TRBD1 matches at 8 bases. The CDR3 totals 14 residues. V was clipped by 4 bases and J by 5 bases; unmatched bases: 7. Germline V gene sequence: CDR1 SEHNR, CDR2 FQNEAQ (reference sequence). The CDR3 bases are TGTGCCAGCAGCTGTTCGGACAGGGTCCACGAGCAGTACTTC. Its translation is CASSCSDRVHEQYF. Drawing the rest from reference TRBV7-9 and TRBJ2-7, the complete variable domain is DTGVSQNPRHKITKRGQNVTFRCDPISEHNRLYWYRQTLGQGPEFLTYFQNEAQLEKSRLLSDRFSAERPKGSFSTLEIQRTEQGDSAMYLCASSCSDRVHEQYFGPGTRLTVT.

J is TRBJ2-4 and V is TRBV12-3 or TRBV12-4; a weak D match, TRBD1 (6 bases). The CDR3 length is 15 residues. Deletions cut 5 bases from V and 1 base from J, with 12 bases between. The CDR3 nucleotides read TGTGCCAGCAGTAACAGGGTGGGGGCCAAAAACATTCAGTACTTC. It encodes CASSNRVGAKNIQYF.

The genes are TRBV29-1 and TRBJ2-1, with D perhaps matching TRBD2 (6 bases). With 0 bases removed from V and 14 bases from J, the gap between germline ends came to 14 bases. This CDR3 has 12 amino acids. Germline CDR1 reads SQVTM; CDR2 reads ANQGSEA. CDR3 in DNA: TGCAGCGTTGAAGATCCGCGGGAAGGGGAGTTCTTC. Residues: CSVEDPREGEFF.

This clonotype appeared a few times. The chain links TRBV20-1 to TRBJ1-1; no reliable D call. The germline V and J ends were trimmed by 3 bases and 1 base, with 6 bases remaining between them. Germline V lookup: CDR1 DFQATT, CDR2 SNEGSKA (reference sequence). There are 12 residues in the CDR3. CDR3: CSASKKNTEAFF. CDR3 nucleotides: TGCAGTGCTAGTAAAAAGAACACTGAAGCTTTCTTT.

This chain links TRBV7-9 with TRBJ2-1; 7 nucleotides align to TRBD2. V was pared by 0 bases and J by 10 bases, with 0 bases of the junction left unmatched. Germline lookup yields CDR1 SEHNR and CDR2 FQNEAQ (reference sequence). This CDR3 has 12 residues. CDR3 bases: TGTGCCAGCAGCTTAGCGGGACTAGAGCAGTTCTTC. Translating it yields CASSLAGLEQFF.

This clonotype was observed a few times. The chain recombines TRBV14 with TRBJ2-1; a possible D gene is TRBD2 (6 bases). This CDR3 has 16 residues. Germline V CDR1 and CDR2: SGHDN, FVKESK. Trimming took off 5 bases at V and 0 bases at J, with 14 bases between the two ends. CDR3 nucleotide sequence: TGTGCCAGCAGCGCGCGGGACCCCCGCTCCTACAATGAGCAGTTCTTC. This codes for CASSARDPRSYNEQFF. Supplemented by reference TRBV14 and TRBJ2-1, the full variable domain reads EAGVTQFPSHSVIEKGQTVTLRCDPISGHDNLYWYRRVMGKEIKFLLHFVKESKQDESGMPNNRFLAERTGGTYSTLKVQPAELEDSGVYFCASSARDPRSYNEQFFGPGTRLTVL.

In its sample, this clonotype was seen a few times. This sequence joins TRBV7-6 and TRBJ2-1, with D unresolved. The V and J ends lost 1 base and 5 bases respectively, with 12 bases between them. Germline CDR1 SGHVS, CDR2 FNYEAQ. The CDR3 spans 15 residues. In DNA form, the CDR3 reads TGTGCCAGCAGCTTAGTGTGGGCTACCAACAATGAGCAGTTCTTC. It yields the protein CASSLVWATNNEQFF.

J is TRBJ2-7 and V is TRBV6-1; the match to TRBD1 covers 10 bases. Looked up from germline, CDR1 is MNHNS and CDR2 is SASEGT. The junction had 16 bases not matched to a gene; V was cut back by 5 bases and J by 6 bases. The CDR3 covers 17 residues. CDR3 coding DNA: TGTGCCAGCAGTAAAAGAGGGCGGACAGGGGGTTCAAGCGAGCAGTACTTC. Its translation: CASSKRGRTGGSSEQYF.

This clonotype was seen repeatedly, ten times or more. The V and J genes are TRBV20-1 and TRBJ2-7; 7 nucleotides align to TRBD1. Germline V gene data show CDR1 as DFQATT and CDR2 as SNEGSKA (reference sequence). CDR3 length: 13 amino acids. The CDR3 coding sequence is TGCAGCGCACAACAGGGGTACTCCTACGAGCAGTACTTC. Translating it yields CSAQQGYSYEQYF.

This clonotype showed up just a few times. The chain joins TRBV11-2 to TRBJ1-5; possibly TRBD1 for D (6 bases). V was pared by 0 bases and J by 2 bases, with 17 bases between. The CDR3 runs 18 residues. Looked up from germline, CDR1 is SGHAT and CDR2 is FQNNGV. As DNA, the CDR3 is TGTGCCAGCAGCTTAGATCAAAACAGGGAAAAGGGCAATCAGCCCCAGCATTTT. Its translation is CASSLDQNREKGNQPQHF.

This clonotype was detected only once. One end of the junction fails to match germline, which may point to a read error. The chain couples TRBV7-2 to TRBJ2-2; TRBD2 matches 14 bases. This CDR3 has 16 residues. CDR1 and CDR2 from the germline V gene are SGHTA and FQGNSA. In DNA, the CDR3 is TGTGCCAGCTTGGGACTAGCGGGGGAGAACACCCGGGAGCTGTTTTTT. This gives the protein CASLGLAGENTRELFF.

This clonotype was recorded a few times. V usage is TRBV4-2 and J usage is TRBJ2-7, with D possibly TRBD1 on 5 matching bases. Germline V gives CDR1 LGHNA, CDR2 YNFKEQ. The CDR3 extends over 15 amino acids. V lost 3 bases and J lost 0, with 12 bases in between. The CDR3 sequence is CASSQTDRTSYEQYF. The DNA of the CDR3 is TGTGCCAGCAGCCAGACCGACAGAACCTCCTACGAGCAGTACTTC.

In its sample, this clonotype was seen a few times. V is TRBV5-1 and J is TRBJ2-4; 9 bases agree with TRBD1. This CDR3 spans 17 amino acids. The germline gives CDR1 SGHRS, CDR2 YFSETQ. The V and J ends lost 0 bases and 1 base, in that order; junction bases with no gene match: 5. CDR3 sequence (DNA): TGCGCCAGCAGCTTGGTTCCCGGGACAGGGGCCAAAAACATTCAGTACTTC. It encodes CASSLVPGTGAKNIQYF. Full variable domain (missing parts from reference TRBV5-1 and TRBJ2-4): KAGVTQTPRYLIKTRGQQVTLSCSPISGHRSVSWYQQTPGQGLQFLFEYFSETQRNKGNFPGRFSGRQFSNSRSEMNVSTLELGDSALYLCASSLVPGTGAKNIQYFGAGTRLSVL.

This clonotype was found a few times. The rearrangement joins TRBV20-1 to TRBJ2-4; D may be TRBD1 or TRBD2 (5 bases each). The CDR3 consists of 17 residues. Looked up from germline, CDR1 is DFQATT and CDR2 is SNEGSKA (reference sequence). The V end was cut by 6 bases, the J end by 0 bases, with 21 bases between. The CDR3 DNA reads TGCAGTGCCAACGATCTGAGGGGTGGGGGAGCCAAAAACATTCAGTACTTC. As protein: CSANDLRGGGAKNIQYF.

The chain joins TRBV7-2 to TRBJ2-1; the match to TRBD2 covers 9 bases. The J call may be incorrect, as the DNA end agrees better with TRBJ2-7. Per germline, CDR1 SGHTA and CDR2 FQGNSA. CDR3 length: 17 amino acids. The CDR3 loop is CASSLASGGNSYNEQYF. The CDR3 nucleotides read TGTGCCAGCAGCTTAGCTAGCGGGGGTAACTCCTACAATGAGCAGTACTTC.

This clonotype came up many times. The gene calls are TRBV4-3 and TRBJ2-7; D is perhaps TRBD1 (6 bases). Germline loops: CDR1 LGHNA, CDR2 YSLEER. V was cut by 1 base and J by 6 bases, with 13 bases left in between. The length of the CDR3 is 14 residues. The CDR3 nucleotides read TGCGCCAGCAGCCAAGTTACAGGGCAGGGCGAGCAGTACTTC. Protein product: CASSQVTGQGEQYF.

The V gene is TRBV12-3 or TRBV12-4, the J gene TRBJ2-1, with 10 positions matching TRBD1. The DNA end is a closer match to TRBJ2-7, so the J assignment may be wrong. This CDR3 has 17 amino acids. The CDR3 here is CASSRDRGLSSYNEQYF. CDR3 coding DNA: TGTGCCAGCAGCCGGGACAGGGGACTCTCATCCTACAATGAGCAGTACTTC.

This chain links TRBV4-3 with TRBJ2-1, with D tentatively TRBD2 (6 bases). Trimming took 0 bases from V and 10 from J, leaving 16 bases between them. This CDR3 has 15 residues. The germline gives CDR1 LGHNA, CDR2 YSLEER. CDR3 coding DNA: TGCGCCAGCAGCCAAGACAGCGGGTCGGACTACGAGCAGTTCTTC. It yields the protein CASSQDSGSDYEQFF.

This clonotype has a single count. In DNA form, the CDR3 reads TGCAGTGCTAGAGGACGTAGCGGGGCCTTGACAGATACGCAGTATTTT. Protein product: CSARGRSGALTDTQYF. This chain uses TRBV20-1 with TRBJ2-3, with TRBD2 matching over 8 bases. V was pared by 1 base and J by 3 bases, with 9 bases of the junction left unmatched. The CDR3 runs to 16 residues. CDR1 and CDR2 from the germline V gene are DFQATT and SNEGSKA (reference sequence).